This record covers a single TCR beta chain. Its antigen remains unknown. The TCR beta cDNA libraries carried unique molecular identifiers. Via MiXCR, TCRdb re-called the PCR reads, giving one row per CDR3 protein. The table lists 450,000 or so distinct CDR3 sequences, around 40% of them singletons, with about 12% in the top ten. The sample is drawn from a study of post-analysis software for immune sequencing data. Study details: Disease trajectories encompassed relapsing-remitting, secondary progressive and progressive-relapsing multiple sclerosis.

V lost 3 bases, J lost 5 bases, and 5 bases stayed unmatched. The CDR3 has 14 amino acids. CDR1 is MDHEN and CDR2 is SYDVKM in the germline V gene. Study conclusions and caveats: Same-batch preparations were strongly co-clustered by F measure. A few TRBV segments, TRBV5-6, TRBV5-1 and TRBV20-1 among them, were found more frequent in patients than controls.

Sequences were obtained from blood. The TCR was taken from a girl between 10 and 17 years old with multiple sclerosis. This chain links TRBV28 with TRBJ2-7; 9 bases map to TRBD2. The CDR3 sequence is CASSLLAGEDEQYF. The CDR3 DNA follows: TGTGCCAGCAGTTTGTTAGCGGGAGAGGACGAGCAGTACTTC.